This note documents a single TCR beta chain sequence. Its antigen is undetermined. The CDR3 runs to 17 residues. Germline values: CDR1 MGHRA, CDR2 YSYEKL. J gave up 9 bases and V 4 bases, and 17 bases lay outside the gene matches. The data are from a study of Tregs in tolerant kidney transplant recipients. Assay: immunoSEQ multiplex PCR; the TCRdb copy retains only in-frame clones and omits some. Among 40,000 to 50,000 clones listed, under 95% were seen once. Unstimulated Tregs (CD4+CD25+CD127-) and CD4+CD25- non-Tregs were sorted from PBMCs. Notes on the study in general: The small number of patients limits these findings pending further validation. The most relevant donor-specific Treg TCRbeta repertoire apparently came from expansion with activated donor B cells.

The J gene is TRBJ2-1, the V gene TRBV4-1; 8 bases are a match to TRBD2. The receptor was derived from a human donor in good health. Sample: Tregs from blood. CDR3 sequence: CASSPRSDRGGGSEQFF. The CDR3 DNA follows: TGCGCCAGCAGCCCGAGGAGCGATCGGGGGGGCGGCAGTGAGCAGTTCTTC.